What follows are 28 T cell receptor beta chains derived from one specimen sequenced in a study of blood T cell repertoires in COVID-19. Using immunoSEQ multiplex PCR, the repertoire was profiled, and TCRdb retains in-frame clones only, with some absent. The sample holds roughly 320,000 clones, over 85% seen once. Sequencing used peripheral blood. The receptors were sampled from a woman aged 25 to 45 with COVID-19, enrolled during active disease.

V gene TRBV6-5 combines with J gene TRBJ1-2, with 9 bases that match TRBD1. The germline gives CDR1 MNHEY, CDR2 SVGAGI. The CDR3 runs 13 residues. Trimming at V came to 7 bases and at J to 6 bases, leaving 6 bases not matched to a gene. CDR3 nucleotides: TGTGCCAGCACCATAAGGACAGGGGATGGCTACACCTTC. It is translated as CASTIRTGDGYTF.

Written as DNA, the CDR3 is TGCGCCAGCAGCTTGGTGACAGGGAACTTATATGGCTACACCTTC. It specifies CASSLVTGNLYGYTF. The chain combines TRBV5-1 with TRBJ1-2, with 7 bases matching TRBD1. Germline CDR1 reads SGHRS; CDR2 reads YFSETQ. Germline trimming cut 0 bases from V and 5 bases from J; bases unmatched to any gene: 7. The CDR3 is 15 residues long.

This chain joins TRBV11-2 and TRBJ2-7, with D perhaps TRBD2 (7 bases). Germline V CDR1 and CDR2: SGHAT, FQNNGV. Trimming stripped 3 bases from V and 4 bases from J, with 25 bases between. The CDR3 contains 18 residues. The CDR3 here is CASSFLMGGAPNTYEQYF. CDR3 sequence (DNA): TGTGCCAGCAGCTTCCTTATGGGGGGGGCGCCGAATACGTACGAGCAGTACTTC.

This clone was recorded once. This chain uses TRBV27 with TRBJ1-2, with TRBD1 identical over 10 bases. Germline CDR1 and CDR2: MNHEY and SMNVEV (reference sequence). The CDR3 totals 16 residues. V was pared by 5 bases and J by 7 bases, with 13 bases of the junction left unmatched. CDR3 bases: TGTGCCAGCAGTCAAGACAGGGGGCCCTCCCTTGCTGGCTACACCTTC. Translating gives CASSQDRGPSLAGYTF.

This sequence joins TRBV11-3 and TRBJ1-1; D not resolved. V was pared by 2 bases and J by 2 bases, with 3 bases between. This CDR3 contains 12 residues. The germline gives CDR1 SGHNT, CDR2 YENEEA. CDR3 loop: CASSLTNTEAFF. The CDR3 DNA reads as TGTGCCAGCAGCTTAACTAACACTGAAGCTTTCTTT.

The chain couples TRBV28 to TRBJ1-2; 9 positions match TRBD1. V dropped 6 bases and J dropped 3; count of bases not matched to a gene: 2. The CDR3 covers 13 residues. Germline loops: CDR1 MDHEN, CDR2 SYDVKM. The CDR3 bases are TGTGCCAGCAGAACAGGGGGCGACTATGGCTACACCTTC. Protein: CASRTGGDYGYTF.

CDR3 amino acids: CASIGRGAFTDTQYF. The CDR3 DNA is TGTGCCAGTATAGGGCGGGGGGCCTTCACAGATACGCAGTATTTT. The chain has TRBV19 and TRBJ2-3, with 8 bases matching TRBD2. V dropped 7 bases and J dropped 2; count of bases not matched to a gene: 8. CDR3 size: 15 residues. Per germline, CDR1 LNHDA and CDR2 SQIVND (reference sequence).

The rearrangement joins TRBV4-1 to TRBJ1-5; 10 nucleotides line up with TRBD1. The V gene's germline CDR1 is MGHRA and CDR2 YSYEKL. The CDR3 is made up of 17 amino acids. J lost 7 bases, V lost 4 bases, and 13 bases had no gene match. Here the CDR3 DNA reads TGCGCCAGCAGCCCCGGACAGGGGGATCAGAGGTTGCAGCCCCAGCATTTT. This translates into CASSPGQGDQRLQPQHF.

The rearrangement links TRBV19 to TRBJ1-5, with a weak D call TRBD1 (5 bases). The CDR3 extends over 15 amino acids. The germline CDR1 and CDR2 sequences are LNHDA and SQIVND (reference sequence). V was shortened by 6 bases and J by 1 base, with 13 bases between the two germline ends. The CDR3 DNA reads TGTGCCAGTAGAAGGGGTGGCGGCAGCAATCAGCCCCAGCATTTT. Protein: CASRRGGGSNQPQHF. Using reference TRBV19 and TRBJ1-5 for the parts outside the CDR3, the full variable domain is DGGITQSPKYLFRKEGQNVTLSCEQNLNHDAMYWYRQDPGQGLRLIYYSQIVNDFQKGDIAEGYSVSREKKESFPLTVTSAQKNPTAFYLCASRRGGGSNQPQHFGDGTRLSIL.

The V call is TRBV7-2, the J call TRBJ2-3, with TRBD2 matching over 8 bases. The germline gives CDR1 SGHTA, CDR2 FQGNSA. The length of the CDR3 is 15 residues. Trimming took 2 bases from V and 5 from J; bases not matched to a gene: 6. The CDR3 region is CASSLSGGPGDTQYF. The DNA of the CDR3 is TGTGCCAGCAGCTTATCGGGGGGGCCAGGAGATACGCAGTATTTT.

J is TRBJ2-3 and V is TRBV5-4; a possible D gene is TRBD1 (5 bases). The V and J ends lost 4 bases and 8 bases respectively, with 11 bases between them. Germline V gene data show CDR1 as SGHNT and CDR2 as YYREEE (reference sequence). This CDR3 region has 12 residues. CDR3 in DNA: TGTGCCAGCAGCCCCAGGGTGGGTACGCAGTATTTT. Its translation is CASSPRVGTQYF.

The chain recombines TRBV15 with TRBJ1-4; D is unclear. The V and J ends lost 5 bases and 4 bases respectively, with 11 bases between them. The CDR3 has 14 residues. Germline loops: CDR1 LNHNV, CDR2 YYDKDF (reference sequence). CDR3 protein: CATSSTTLNEKLFF. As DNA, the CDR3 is TGTGCCACCAGCTCTACGACTCTTAATGAAAAACTGTTTTTT.

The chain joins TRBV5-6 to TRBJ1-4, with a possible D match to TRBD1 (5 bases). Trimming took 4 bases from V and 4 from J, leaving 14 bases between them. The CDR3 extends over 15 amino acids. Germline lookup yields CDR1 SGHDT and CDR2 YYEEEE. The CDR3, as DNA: TGTGCCAGCAGCGGGATAGGGGAGGGTAATGAAAAACTGTTTTTT. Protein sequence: CASSGIGEGNEKLFF.

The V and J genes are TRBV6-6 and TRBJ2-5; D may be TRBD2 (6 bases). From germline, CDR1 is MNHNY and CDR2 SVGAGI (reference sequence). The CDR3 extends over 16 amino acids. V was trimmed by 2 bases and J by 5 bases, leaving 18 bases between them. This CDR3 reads CASSYTGVRGGETQYF. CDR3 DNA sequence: TGTGCCAGCAGTTACACCGGTGTTAGAGGAGGGGAGACCCAGTACTTC.

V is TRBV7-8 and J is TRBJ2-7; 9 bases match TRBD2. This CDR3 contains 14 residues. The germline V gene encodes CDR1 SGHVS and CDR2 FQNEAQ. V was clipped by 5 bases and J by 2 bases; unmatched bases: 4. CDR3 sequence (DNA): TGTGCCAGCAGCCCGACTAGCGGTACCTACGAGCAGTACTTC. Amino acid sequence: CASSPTSGTYEQYF.

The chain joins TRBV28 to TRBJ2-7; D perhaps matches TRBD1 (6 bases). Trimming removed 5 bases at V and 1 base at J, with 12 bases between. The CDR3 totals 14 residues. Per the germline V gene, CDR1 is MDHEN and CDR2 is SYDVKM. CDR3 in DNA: TGTGCCAGCAGTCCTATAACAGGGTCCTACGAGCAGTACGTC. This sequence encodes CASSPITGSYEQYV.

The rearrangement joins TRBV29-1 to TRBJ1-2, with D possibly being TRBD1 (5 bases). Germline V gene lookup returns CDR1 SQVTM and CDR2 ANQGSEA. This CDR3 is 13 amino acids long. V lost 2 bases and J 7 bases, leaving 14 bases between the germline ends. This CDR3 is CSVEYFRDFGYTF. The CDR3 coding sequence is TGCAGCGTTGAATACTTCCGGGACTTTGGCTACACCTTC.

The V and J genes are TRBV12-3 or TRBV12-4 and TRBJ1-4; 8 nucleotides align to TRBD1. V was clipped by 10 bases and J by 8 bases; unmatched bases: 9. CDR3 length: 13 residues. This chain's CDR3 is CATAPGQGEKLFF. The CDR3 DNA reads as TGTGCCACCGCCCCCGGACAGGGAGAAAAACTGTTTTTT.

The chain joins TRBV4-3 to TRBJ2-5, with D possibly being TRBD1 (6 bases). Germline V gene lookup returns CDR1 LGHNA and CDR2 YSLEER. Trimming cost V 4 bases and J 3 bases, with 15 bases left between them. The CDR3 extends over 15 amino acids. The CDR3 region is CASSPGDLGKETQYF. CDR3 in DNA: TGCGCCAGCAGCCCAGGGGATTTGGGAAAAGAGACCCAGTACTTC.

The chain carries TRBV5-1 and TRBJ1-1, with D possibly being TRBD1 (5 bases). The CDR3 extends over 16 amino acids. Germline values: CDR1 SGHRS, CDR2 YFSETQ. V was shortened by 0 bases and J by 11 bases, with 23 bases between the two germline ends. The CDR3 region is CASSLVFGRQGGEAFF. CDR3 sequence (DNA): TGCGCCAGCAGCTTGGTATTCGGTCGGCAAGGAGGGGAGGCTTTCTTT. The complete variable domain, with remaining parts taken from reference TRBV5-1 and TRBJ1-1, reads KAGVTQTPRYLIKTRGQQVTLSCSPISGHRSVSWYQQTPGQGLQFLFEYFSETQRNKGNFPGRFSGRQFSNSRSEMNVSTLELGDSALYLCASSLVFGRQGGEAFFGQGTRLTVV.

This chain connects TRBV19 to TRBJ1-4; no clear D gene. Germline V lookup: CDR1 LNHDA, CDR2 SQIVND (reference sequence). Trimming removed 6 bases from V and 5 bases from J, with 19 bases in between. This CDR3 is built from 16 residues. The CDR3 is CASRSWTHGPNEKLFF. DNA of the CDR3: TGTGCCAGTAGAAGTTGGACTCACGGACCCAATGAAAAACTGTTTTTT. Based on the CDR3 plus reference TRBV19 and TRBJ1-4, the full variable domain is DGGITQSPKYLFRKEGQNVTLSCEQNLNHDAMYWYRQDPGQGLRLIYYSQIVNDFQKGDIAEGYSVSREKKESFPLTVTSAQKNPTAFYLCASRSWTHGPNEKLFFGSGTQLSVL.

The CDR3 DNA is TGTGCCAGCAGCTTAGAGGGACAGGGGGGAGAGACCCAGTACTTC. It codes for CASSLEGQGGETQYF. This chain uses TRBV9 with TRBJ2-5, with 11 bases identical to TRBD1. CDR3 length equals 15 residues. Per the germline V gene, CDR1 is SGDLS and CDR2 is YYNGEE. With V trimmed by 4 bases and J by 4 bases, 6 bases remained unmatched.

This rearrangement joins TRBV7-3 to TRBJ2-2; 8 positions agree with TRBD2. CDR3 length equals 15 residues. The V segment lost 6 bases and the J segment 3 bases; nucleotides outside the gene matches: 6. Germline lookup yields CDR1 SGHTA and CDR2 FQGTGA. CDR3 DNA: TGTGCCAGCAGACCCGGGGGGGCTCACACCGGGGAGCTGTTTTTT. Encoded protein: CASRPGGAHTGELFF.

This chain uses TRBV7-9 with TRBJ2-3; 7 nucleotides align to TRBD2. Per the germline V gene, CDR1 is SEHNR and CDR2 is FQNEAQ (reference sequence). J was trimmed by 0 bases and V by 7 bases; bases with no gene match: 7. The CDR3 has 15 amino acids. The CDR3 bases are TGTGCCAGCACCAGAGCGGGGCTTAGCACAGATACGCAGTATTTT. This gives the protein CASTRAGLSTDTQYF. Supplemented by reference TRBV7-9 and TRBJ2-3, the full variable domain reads DTGVSQNPRHKITKRGQNVTFRCDPISEHNRLYWYRQTLGQGPEFLTYFQNEAQLEKSRLLSDRFSAERPKGSFSTLEIQRTEQGDSAMYLCASTRAGLSTDTQYFGPGTRLTVL.

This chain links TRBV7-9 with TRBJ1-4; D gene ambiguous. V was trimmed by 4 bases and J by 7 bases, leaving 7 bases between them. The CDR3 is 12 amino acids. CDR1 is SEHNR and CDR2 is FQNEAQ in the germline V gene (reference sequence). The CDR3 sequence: CASSSTTEKLFF. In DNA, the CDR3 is TGTGCCAGCAGCTCCACAACTGAAAAACTGTTTTTT.

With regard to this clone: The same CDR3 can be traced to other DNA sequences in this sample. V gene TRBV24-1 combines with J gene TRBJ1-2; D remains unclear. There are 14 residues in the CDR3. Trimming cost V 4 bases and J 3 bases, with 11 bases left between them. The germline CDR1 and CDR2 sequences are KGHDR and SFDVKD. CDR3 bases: TGTGCCACCAGTGACCCTTCCCGGGACTATGGCTACACCTTC. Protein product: CATSDPSRDYGYTF.

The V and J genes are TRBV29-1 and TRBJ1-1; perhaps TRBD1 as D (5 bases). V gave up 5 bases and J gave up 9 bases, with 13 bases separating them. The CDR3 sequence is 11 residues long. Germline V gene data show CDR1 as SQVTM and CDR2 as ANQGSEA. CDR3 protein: CSVLQGSQAFF. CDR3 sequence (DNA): TGCAGCGTTTTGCAGGGAAGTCAAGCTTTCTTT.

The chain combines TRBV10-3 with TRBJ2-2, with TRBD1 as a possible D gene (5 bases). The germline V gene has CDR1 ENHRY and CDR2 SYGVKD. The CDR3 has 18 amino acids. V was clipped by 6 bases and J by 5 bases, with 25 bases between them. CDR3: CAISDQPHPGLGTGELFF. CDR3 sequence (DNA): TGTGCCATCAGCGATCAACCCCACCCAGGGTTAGGGACCGGGGAGCTGTTTTTT.